The 6 T cell receptor beta chains presented below share a single source sample, sequenced in a study of blood T cell repertoires in COVID-19. Clones were read by immunoSEQ multiplex PCR, and TCRdb kept only the in-frame ones, dropping some. Of 220,000 or so clones listed, more than 70% are singletons. Material: PBMCs or T cells enriched from blood (not recorded which). These receptors were taken from a woman aged 45-59 years who had recovered from COVID-19.

This clone was detected once. The chain joins TRBV19 to TRBJ1-5; 9 nucleotides agree with TRBD1. The CDR3 is 14 amino acids. V shed 8 bases and J 5 bases; nucleotides not matched to a gene: 7. Germline V gene sequence: CDR1 LNHDA, CDR2 SQIVND (reference sequence). The CDR3 DNA follows: TGTGCCAGTGGGGACAGGGTCTTAGATCAGCCCCAGCATTTT. Its translation is CASGDRVLDQPQHF.

The chain carries TRBV5-1 and TRBJ1-1, with TRBD1 identical over 9 bases. The CDR3 contains 16 residues. After removal of 4 bases from V and 3 bases from J, the junction contained 10 bases not matched to a gene. The germline V gene has CDR1 SGHRS and CDR2 YFSETQ. CDR3 residues: CASSHTLQGADTEAFF. CDR3 in DNA: TGCGCCAGCAGCCACACCTTACAGGGGGCAGACACTGAAGCTTTCTTT.

The chain combines TRBV4-3 with TRBJ1-4; 11 bases are a match to TRBD1. The ends lost 0 bases at V and 8 bases at J; junction bases unmatched: 8. The germline gives CDR1 LGHNA, CDR2 YSLEER. CDR3 length: 17 amino acids. In DNA form, the CDR3 reads TGCGCCAGCAGCCAAGACGCCGGGACAGGGGGGGACGAAAAACTGTTTTTT. Translating gives CASSQDAGTGGDEKLFF.

The chain recombines TRBV7-2 with TRBJ2-1; D may be TRBD2 (7 bases). CDR1 SGHTA and CDR2 FQGNSA come from the germline V gene. This CDR3 spans 17 amino acids. Trimming took off 1 base at V and 9 bases at J, with 22 bases between the two ends. CDR3 in amino acids: CASSLGWGGLRVSEQFF. DNA for the CDR3: TGTGCCAGCAGCTTAGGATGGGGGGGGCTACGAGTCAGTGAGCAGTTCTTC.

The chain links TRBV7-2 to TRBJ2-3, with 9 bases that match TRBD2. V shed 6 bases, J shed 6 bases, and the junction held 7 bases outside the gene matches. The CDR3 contains 14 residues. Germline V gene lookup returns CDR1 SGHTA and CDR2 FQGNSA. The CDR3 is CASSRSGGYDTQYF. As DNA, the CDR3 is TGTGCCAGCAGTAGAAGCGGGGGGTATGATACGCAGTATTTT.

V usage is TRBV4-1 and J usage is TRBJ1-2; D gene unclear. Trimming took 1 base from V and 8 from J, leaving 14 bases between them. This CDR3 spans 14 amino acids. Germline V CDR1 and CDR2: MGHRA, YSYEKL. The CDR3 nucleotides read TGCGCCAGCAGCCAAGTAGGAGGGCCTGGGGGCTACACCTTC. It is translated as CASSQVGGPGGYTF.